This T cell receptor (beta chain) was found in a study of long-term antiretroviral therapy in people with HIV. The J segment lost 7 bases and the V segment lost 6 bases, leaving 4 bases of the junction unmatched. Germline V gene lookup returns CDR1 MNHNS and CDR2 SASEGT. The length of the CDR3 is 14 residues. At the survey level, the v3.0 immunoSEQ assay was run. Libraries were prepared by immunoSEQ multiplex PCR; TCRdb keeps only in-frame clonotypes and omits some of them. There are roughly 17,000 clones in the sample; roughly 77% occur only once, and around 8.3% lies in the top ten. All donors provided no fewer than one pre-ART and no fewer than two post-ART PBMC samples. Concerning this clone: What it recognizes is unknown.

The study, taken as a whole, reports: Although diversity increased after ART, it remained lower than in transplant donor controls.

This chain uses TRBV6-1 with TRBJ1-6; 9 bases are a match to TRBD1. The sample in question was unsorted PBMCs, obtained 0.3 years after starting antiretroviral therapy. This clonotype originated in a man younger than 35 with HIV. Here the CDR3 reads CASRPTGGNSPLHF. In DNA form, the CDR3 reads TGTGCCAGCAGGCCCACAGGGGGCAATTCACCCCTCCACTTT.